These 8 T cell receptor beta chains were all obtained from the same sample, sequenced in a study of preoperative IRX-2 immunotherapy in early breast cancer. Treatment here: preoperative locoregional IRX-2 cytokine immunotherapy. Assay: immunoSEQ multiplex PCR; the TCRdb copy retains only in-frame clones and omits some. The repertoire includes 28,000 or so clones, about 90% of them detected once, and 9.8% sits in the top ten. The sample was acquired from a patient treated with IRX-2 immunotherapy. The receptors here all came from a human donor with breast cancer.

CDR3 coding DNA: TGTGCCAGCGGCATGGGGACGGGAGGGGGTGATACGCAGTATTTT. As protein: CASGMGTGGGDTQYF. The chain uses TRBV5-8 and TRBJ2-3; 8 bases are shared with TRBD2. Germline V gene sequence: CDR1 SGHTS, CDR2 YDEGEE. The V gene end was trimmed by 7 bases and the J gene end by 6 bases; junction bases not matched to a gene: 13. This CDR3 contains 15 residues.

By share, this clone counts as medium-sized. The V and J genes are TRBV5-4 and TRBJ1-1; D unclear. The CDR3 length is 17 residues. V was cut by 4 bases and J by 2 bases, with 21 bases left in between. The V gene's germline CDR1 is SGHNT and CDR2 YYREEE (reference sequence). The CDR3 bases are TGTGCCAGCAGCCCCCGGTCGCAAACCATCCTTAACACTGAAGCTTTCTTT. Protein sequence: CASSPRSQTILNTEAFF.

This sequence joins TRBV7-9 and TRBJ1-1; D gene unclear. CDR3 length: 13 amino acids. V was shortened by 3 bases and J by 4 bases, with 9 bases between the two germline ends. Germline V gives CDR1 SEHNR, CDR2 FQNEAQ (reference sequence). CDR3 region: CASSFEHRTEAFF. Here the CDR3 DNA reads TGTGCCAGCAGCTTCGAACATCGCACTGAAGCTTTCTTT.

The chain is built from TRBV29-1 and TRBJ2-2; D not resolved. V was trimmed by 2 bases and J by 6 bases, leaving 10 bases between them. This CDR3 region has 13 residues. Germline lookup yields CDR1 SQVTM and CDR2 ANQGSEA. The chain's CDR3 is CSVELLPAGELFF. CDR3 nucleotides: TGCAGCGTTGAACTACTTCCGGCCGGGGAGCTGTTTTTT.

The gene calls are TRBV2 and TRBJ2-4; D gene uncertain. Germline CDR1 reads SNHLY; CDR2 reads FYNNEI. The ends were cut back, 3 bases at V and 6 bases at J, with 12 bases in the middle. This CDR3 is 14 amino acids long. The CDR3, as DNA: TGTGCCAGCAGTGATAATTCCGCTCTAAACATTCAGTACTTC. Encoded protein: CASSDNSALNIQYF. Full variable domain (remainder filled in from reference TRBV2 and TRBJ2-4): EPEVTQTPSHQVTQMGQEVILRCVPISNHLYFYWYRQILGQKVEFLVSFYNNEISEKSEIFDDQFSVERPDGSNFTLKIRSTKLEDSAMYFCASSDNSALNIQYFGAGTRLSVL.

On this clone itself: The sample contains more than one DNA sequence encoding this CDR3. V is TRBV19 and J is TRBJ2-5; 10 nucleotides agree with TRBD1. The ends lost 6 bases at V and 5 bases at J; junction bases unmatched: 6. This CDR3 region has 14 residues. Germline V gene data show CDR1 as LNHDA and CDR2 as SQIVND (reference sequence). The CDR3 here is CASRRTGGRETQYF. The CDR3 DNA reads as TGTGCCAGTAGGAGGACAGGGGGAAGGGAGACCCAGTACTTC.

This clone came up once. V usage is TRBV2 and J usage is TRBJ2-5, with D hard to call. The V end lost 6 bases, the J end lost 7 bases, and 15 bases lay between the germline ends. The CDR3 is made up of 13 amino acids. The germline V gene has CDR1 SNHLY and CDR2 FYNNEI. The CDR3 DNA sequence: TGTGCCAGCAGAGGCGAACTCCTCATGACCCAGTACTTC. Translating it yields CASRGELLMTQYF.

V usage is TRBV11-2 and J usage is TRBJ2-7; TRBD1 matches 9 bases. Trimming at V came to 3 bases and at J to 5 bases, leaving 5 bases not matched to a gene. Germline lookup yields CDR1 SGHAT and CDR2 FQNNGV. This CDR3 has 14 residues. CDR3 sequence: CASSLGTGNNEQYF. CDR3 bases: TGTGCCAGCAGCTTGGGGACAGGGAACAACGAGCAGTACTTC.